This entry is about one TCR beta chain. The target of this receptor is not known. No clone much larger than this one lies a single base away; base qualities are absent. CD8 naive samples were obtained by positive selection for CCR7 among CD45RO-negative cells, yielding a CD45RA+CCR7+ population from which TemRA cells were excluded. Healthy HIV-negative adults with no recently reported acute infections or vaccinations were included as donors. Every donor was a Caucasian adult residing in Nashville, Tennessee, USA. Blood was obtained by leukapheresis, after which PBMCs were separated by Ficoll-Histopaque density gradient centrifugation and cryopreserved in liquid nitrogen vapor phase. Purity and quantity of every magnetically sorted T cell population were checked by analytical flow cytometry. From each sorted fraction, genomic DNA was isolated and quantified by UV absorbance on a Nanodrop 2000c. Using the deep immunoSEQ assay, TCR CDR3 regions were amplified from genomic DNA by multiplex PCR. Genomic DNA extracted from each cell subset was distributed evenly over all wells of several immunoSEQ 96-well plates, and each plate served as one replicate. For sorted subsets, each replicate PCR was loaded with 200 ng genomic DNA, equivalent to 30,000 to 35,000 T cell genomes. Purified libraries were measured with a Qubit 3.0 fluorometer, size-checked on a Bioanalyzer 2100, and measured again with the KAPA Library Quantification kit. A separate single-read 150-cycle Illumina NextSeq 550 flow cell was used to sequence each immunoSEQ 96-well plate. Per the authors' processing: Because only junctional sequences without quality scores were contained in the immunoSEQ output, filtering matching that applied to full-length reads could not be performed. Sequences were annotated with PyIR, a Python wrapper for IgBLAST v1.9, and V/J genes and CDR3 were assigned using IMGT germline references. Reads with weak V/J assignments (E-value above 1e-6), missing CDR3, stop codons, out-of-frame junctions, or ambiguous translated residues were removed. V3J clonotypes were defined as sequences sharing the same inferred V gene, J gene, and CDR3 amino acid sequence. Percentage overlap between repertoires was calculated by dividing the number of shared unique clonotypes by the size of the smaller repertoire. Three approaches were used to assess repertoire richness: RTK rarefaction, the Chao1 estimator, and Recon v2.1 estimates of unobserved clonotypes. OLGA was used to compute generation probabilities for all TCRbeta clonotypes that the gDNA method yielded from a few donors. TCRdb provides this immuneACCESS table in a form limited to in-frame rearrangements. Some clones are lacking; in checked studies, under half of them reflect an unresolved V gene, and why the rest are absent is not known. V, J and clone size were drawn from that table, and D and trimming were deduced from the DNA. For this sample there are about 2,200,000 clones; about 92% appear just once. The ten largest clones take up 1.5% to 2% of the sample.

There are 17 amino acids in the CDR3, from cysteine to phenylalanine inclusive. The CDR3 DNA has 51 bases and is translated from base 1. CDR1 and CDR2 were assigned from the germline V gene as SNHLY and FYNNEI. The V end loses 4 bases and the J end loses 0 bases, and a stretch of 15 bases separates them. This sample was taken from a study of shared clonotypes between healthy human individuals (dated by TCRdb to about 2020). Regarding the study in general: The cohort comprised a couple of women and a few men aged 18 to 49 years. For each donor, CD4 naive and CD4 memory were each given three plates, CD8 naive was given two plates, and CD8 memory was given one plate. Blood TCR repertoires of a handful of healthy adults were deeply sequenced to estimate repertoire size and the extent of clonotype sharing between individuals. To increase sequencing depth and limit assay-specific biases, TCR repertoire library preparation and sequencing were carried out by different laboratories using diverse techniques. Between about 0.8 and 9 billion PBMCs per donor were obtained by leukapheresis.

What the study reported, not specific to this receptor: Rarefaction of sorted-subset datasets indicated incomplete sequencing despite the large sequencing depth. About 5% of naive CD4, 3.5% of naive CD8, around 2.3% of memory CD4, and roughly 0.4% of memory CD8 clonotypes were shared across several donors. Sampling was restricted to blood, and TCR repertoires in tissue are likely to differ from TCR repertoires in blood. Because the study included only a small number of donors, the genetic and exposure-history diversity represented was limited. Clonotypes shared by all four sorted-subset donors showed higher generation probabilities than non-shared clonotypes. Naive subsets generally had larger estimated clonotype richness than memory subsets. Pairwise subsampling led to the expectation that sequencing depth would affect the degree of clonotype sharing among donors.

This chain is built from TRBV2 and TRBJ2-2, and the D gene may be TRBD1, 5 bases matching. What was sequenced was naive CD8+ T cells from PBMCs. The cell subset or site label of this sample denotes: CD45RA+CCR7+. This sequence was found in a man aged 18 to 30 in good health. Some clones in this sample may be carry-over from other donors' samples. For the CDR3, the sequence is CASSVYRNFANTGELFF. In nucleotide form, the sequence is TGTGCCAGCAGTGTTTACAGGAACTTCGCGAACACCGGGGAGCTGTTTTTT.